The 25 T cell receptor beta chains in this list originate from one sample, sequenced in a study of T cell repertoires in cytomegalovirus infection. TCRdb itself ran the reads through MiXCR, one entry per CDR3 protein. The sample lists more than 650,000 distinct CDR3 sequences, approximately 34% occurring once. The sequencing sample was made of PBMCs. These receptors originate from a human donor in good health (CMV status not recorded). Some clones in this sample may be carry-over from other donors' samples.

This clonotype has just a few counts. The rearrangement links TRBV2 to TRBJ1-6, with 8 bases lining up with TRBD1. Germline V gene lookup returns CDR1 SNHLY and CDR2 FYNNEI. With V trimmed by 4 bases and J by 7 bases, 3 bases remained unmatched. This CDR3 is 14 amino acids long. The DNA of the CDR3 is TGTGCCAGCAGTGTGAGGACAGGGAATTCACCCCTCCACTTT. This codes for CASSVRTGNSPLHF. The variable domain in full, with the rest retrieved from reference TRBV2 and TRBJ1-6, is EPEVTQTPSHQVTQMGQEVILRCVPISNHLYFYWYRQILGQKVEFLVSFYNNEISEKSEIFDDQFSVERPDGSNFTLKIRSTKLEDSAMYFCASSVRTGNSPLHFGNGTRLTVT.

The chain uses TRBV4-1 and TRBJ1-2; a possible D gene is TRBD1 (6 bases). This CDR3 comprises 16 residues. V was cut by 3 bases and J by 1 base, with 15 bases left in between. Germline assignment: CDR1 MGHRA and CDR2 YSYEKL. The CDR3 DNA follows: TGCGCCAGCAGCCATCCTCGGGGGGGCGGTAACTATGGCTACACCTTC. It translates to CASSHPRGGGNYGYTF.

The chain couples TRBV6-4 to TRBJ2-3; 8 nucleotides align to TRBD2. J gave up 5 bases and V 6 bases, and 7 bases lay outside the gene matches. The germline V gene has CDR1 MRHNA and CDR2 SNTAGT. The CDR3 runs 14 residues. This CDR3 reads CASSQISGRDTQYF. The CDR3 bases are TGTGCCAGCAGCCAGATAAGCGGGAGAGATACGCAGTATTTT.

This clonotype was found once. The junction differs from germline at one of its ends, possibly a read error. The chain links TRBV7-8 to TRBJ2-3; 12 positions match TRBD2. Germline values: CDR1 SGHVS, CDR2 FQNEAQ. The CDR3 loop spans 18 amino acids. The CDR3 reads CSSSFSPAGTSGPDTQYF. For the CDR3, the DNA is TGTTCCAGCAGCTTCTCTCCCGCCGGGACTAGCGGGCCAGATACGCAGTATTTT. Supplemented by reference TRBV7-8 and TRBJ2-3, the full variable domain reads GAGVSQSPRYKVAKRGQDVALRCDPISGHVSLFWYQQALGQGPEFLTYFQNEAQLDKSGLPSDRFFAERPEGSVSTLKIQRTQQEDSAVYLCSSSFSPAGTSGPDTQYFGPGTRLTVL.

The chain couples TRBV19 to TRBJ2-7, with a possible D match to TRBD2 (5 bases). The V gene's germline CDR1 is LNHDA and CDR2 SQIVND (reference sequence). This CDR3 is 16 amino acids long. The V and J ends lost 0 bases and 5 bases respectively, with 17 bases between them. CDR3 bases: TGTGCCAGTAGTATAGATCTTCCGGGGAAGAGGCACGAGCAGTACTTC. Translated, it gives CASSIDLPGKRHEQYF.

The chain joins TRBV12-3 or TRBV12-4 to TRBJ1-5, with TRBD1 matching 10 bases. The CDR3 contains 13 residues. Trimming took 10 bases from V and 5 from J; bases not matched to a gene: 5. The CDR3 DNA is TGTGCCACCCGGGACAGGGGTCATCAGCCCCAGCATTTT. Its translation is CATRDRGHQPQHF.

This clonotype was picked up a small number of times. The chain links TRBV12-3 or TRBV12-4 to TRBJ2-6; D remains unclear. V was trimmed by 4 bases and J by 1 base, leaving 11 bases between them. The CDR3 consists of 16 residues. The CDR3 reads CASSSRVASGANVLTF. CDR3 in DNA: TGTGCCAGCAGTTCTAGAGTGGCTTCTGGGGCCAACGTCCTGACTTTC.

The chain has TRBV28 and TRBJ1-4; TRBD1 agrees at 7 bases. J gave up 4 bases and V 5 bases, and 7 bases lay outside the gene matches. This CDR3 spans 15 amino acids. Germline CDR1 MDHEN, CDR2 SYDVKM. CDR3 DNA: TGTGCCAGCAGTGCTACAGGGGTGGGTAATGAAAAACTGTTTTTT. Residues: CASSATGVGNEKLFF.

Of note for this clonotype: No conserved phenylalanine or tryptophan is present at the end of the CDR3, so a read error is the likely explanation. V is TRBV12-3 or TRBV12-4 and J is TRBJ1-6; 11 nucleotides agree with TRBD1. The V and J ends lost 6 bases and 8 bases, in that order; junction bases with no gene match: 0. This CDR3 spans 13 amino acids. DNA of the CDR3: TGTGCCAGCAGGGGACAGGGGGATTCACCCCTCCACATT. Amino acids: CASRGQGDSPLHI.

As to this clonotype: An end of the junction does not agree with germline; a read error may underlie this. The chain links TRBV5-3 to TRBJ2-2; TRBD1 is a possible D gene (5 bases). TRBV5-3 is labeled an ORF, and its function is uncertain. This CDR3 region has 14 residues. CDR3 nucleotides: TGTGCCAGCAGCTCACCCCCAGGGACCGGGGAGCTGTTTTTT. Protein product: CASSSPPGTGELFF.

A few counts support this clonotype. The chain uses TRBV7-9 and TRBJ2-7, with 8 positions matching TRBD2. Germline V gene lookup returns CDR1 SEHNR and CDR2 FQNEAQ (reference sequence). Trimming removed 4 bases from V and 2 bases from J; junction bases left unmatched: 10. The CDR3 is made up of 16 amino acids. DNA of the CDR3: TGTGCCAGCAGCTCAACCGGGACTAGTACCCCCTACGAGCAGTACTTC. Its protein product is CASSSTGTSTPYEQYF.

This clonotype showed up just a few times. V usage is TRBV14 and J usage is TRBJ1-1; D uncertain. The CDR3 is 12 residues long. V was clipped by 5 bases and J by 4 bases, with 8 bases between them. Germline V lookup: CDR1 SGHDN, CDR2 FVKESK. Here the CDR3 reads CASSSQPTEAFF. In nucleotides, the CDR3 is TGTGCCAGCAGCTCCCAGCCCACTGAAGCTTTCTTT.

The chain links TRBV14 to TRBJ2-2; TRBD1 is a possible D gene (5 bases). V shed 0 bases and J shed 0 bases, with 11 bases lying between them. This CDR3 spans 17 amino acids. CDR1 and CDR2 (germline): SGHDN, FVKESK. As DNA, the CDR3 is TGTGCCAGCAGCCAAGATTGGGGCCACGCGAACACCGGGGAGCTGTTTTTT. Protein product: CASSQDWGHANTGELFF.

This clonotype was detected once. V gene TRBV20-1 combines with J gene TRBJ2-7; 7 bases map to TRBD1. This CDR3 is built from 12 residues. Germline V gives CDR1 DFQATT, CDR2 SNEGSKA (reference sequence). J lost 5 bases, V lost 7 bases, and 8 bases had no gene match. The CDR3 spells CSVQQGMHEQYF. Written as DNA, the CDR3 is TGCAGTGTCCAACAGGGGATGCACGAGCAGTACTTC.

This clonotype has just one count. The rearrangement links TRBV10-3 to TRBJ2-5, with D possibly being TRBD1 or TRBD2 (5 bases each). Per the germline V gene, CDR1 is ENHRY and CDR2 is SYGVKD. The V gene lost 10 bases and the J gene lost 3 bases, with 15 bases spanning the gap. The CDR3 is made up of 13 amino acids. DNA for the CDR3: TGTGCCACGAGAGGGCAGGGAGAAGAGACCCAGTACTTC. This translates into CATRGQGEETQYF.

This clonotype came up a few times. The chain carries TRBV7-9 and TRBJ2-3; no clear D. This CDR3 has 16 amino acids. Germline V gene lookup returns CDR1 SEHNR and CDR2 FQNEAQ (reference sequence). Deletions cut 1 base from V and 2 bases from J, with 13 bases between. The CDR3, as DNA: TGTGCCAGCAGCTTAGAGGGCCACTCTTCCACAGATACGCAGTATTTT. Its translation: CASSLEGHSSTDTQYF.

Concerning this clonotype: An end of the junction differs from the germline gene, which may be a read error. The chain joins TRBV28 to TRBJ1-3; 7 bases line up with TRBD1. Germline V gene lookup returns CDR1 MDHEN and CDR2 SYDVKM. This CDR3 is built from 16 residues. The CDR3 protein is CASSPWQGVSGNTISF. The DNA of the CDR3 is TGTGCCAGCAGTCCGTGGCAGGGGGTCTCTGGAAACACCATATCTTTT. Full variable domain (remainder filled in from reference TRBV28 and TRBJ1-3): DVKVTQSSRYLVKRTGEKVFLECVQDMDHENMFWYRQDPGLGLRLIYFSYDVKMKEKGDIPEGYSVSREKKERFSLILESASTNQTSMYLCASSPWQGVSGNTISFGEGSWLTVV.

This chain uses TRBV7-4 with TRBJ1-1; 9 nucleotides align to TRBD1. V gave up 5 bases and J gave up 7 bases; unmatched junction bases: 5. Germline V gene data show CDR1 as SGHVT and CDR2 as SQSDAQ. The CDR3 contains 13 residues. The CDR3 here is CASSARTGDEAFF. The CDR3 DNA is TGTGCCAGCAGCGCCCGGACAGGGGATGAAGCTTTCTTT.

Only a few counts were recorded for this clonotype. This CDR3 reads CASSQDRTPMNTEAFF. The DNA of the CDR3 is TGCGCCAGCAGCCAAGATAGGACACCCATGAACACTGAAGCTTTCTTT. The rearrangement links TRBV4-1 to TRBJ1-1; possibly TRBD1 for D (5 bases). CDR1 and CDR2 from the germline V gene are MGHRA and YSYEKL. Trimming pared 0 bases from V and 0 bases from J, leaving 11 bases between. The CDR3 loop spans 16 amino acids.

V and J are TRBV19 and TRBJ1-2, with a possible D match to TRBD1 (5 bases). This CDR3 is built from 13 residues. Germline V gene sequence: CDR1 LNHDA, CDR2 SQIVND (reference sequence). With 0 bases removed from V and 6 bases from J, the gap between germline ends came to 8 bases. The CDR3 protein is CASSIDPGDGYTF. The CDR3 region has the DNA TGTGCCAGTAGTATAGATCCGGGGGATGGCTACACCTTC.

The chain uses TRBV7-9 and TRBJ2-1; D possibly corresponds to TRBD2 (6 bases). Trimming removed 5 bases from V and 9 bases from J, with 14 bases in between. Germline CDR1 reads SEHNR; CDR2 reads FQNEAQ (reference sequence). The length of the CDR3 is 13 residues. The CDR3 nucleotides read TGTGCCAGCAGCACGACTAGTCATGGTGAGCAGTTCTTC. This gives the protein CASSTTSHGEQFF.

The chain employs TRBV28 and TRBJ2-5; the D is unclear. Trimming took 6 bases from V and 3 from J, leaving 11 bases between them. Germline V gene lookup returns CDR1 MDHEN and CDR2 SYDVKM. This CDR3 is 13 amino acids long. In DNA, the CDR3 is TGTGCCAGCAGCATGCCGGGCGAAGAGACCCAGTACTTC. It specifies CASSMPGEETQYF.

V usage is TRBV6-6 and J usage is TRBJ2-2, with 8 bases that match TRBD2. V dropped 2 bases and J dropped 3; count of bases not matched to a gene: 11. Germline V gene data show CDR1 as MNHNY and CDR2 as SVGAGI (reference sequence). This CDR3 region has 18 residues. The CDR3 loop reads CASSYRGAGVSDTGELFF. CDR3 DNA: TGTGCCAGCAGTTACCGGGGAGCGGGAGTTTCGGACACCGGGGAGCTGTTTTTT.

This rearrangement joins TRBV5-6 to TRBJ2-1, with 8 bases lining up with TRBD2. The V gene's germline CDR1 is SGHDT and CDR2 YYEEEE. The CDR3 covers 16 residues. V lost 3 bases and J lost 7; bases outside the gene matches: 12. The CDR3 nucleotides read TGTGCCAGCAGCTCCACAACTAGCGGACTAACTAATGAGCAGTTCTTC. Protein: CASSSTTSGLTNEQFF. Full variable domain (remainder filled in from reference TRBV5-6 and TRBJ2-1): DAGVTQSPTHLIKTRGQQVTLRCSPKSGHDTVSWYQQALGQGPQFIFQYYEEEERQRGNFPDRFSGHQFPNYSSELNVNALLLGDSALYLCASSSTTSGLTNEQFFGPGTRLTVL.

Here the CDR3 DNA reads TGCAGTGCTGGCCTCGGACTAGCGGGAGGACCGAGCTCCTACAATGAGCAGTTCTTC. It specifies CSAGLGLAGGPSSYNEQFF. The chain has TRBV20-1 and TRBJ2-1; TRBD2 matches at 14 bases. Germline V gene lookup returns CDR1 DFQATT and CDR2 SNEGSKA (reference sequence). The CDR3 has 19 amino acids. V lost 5 bases, J lost 0 bases, and 12 bases stayed unmatched.